These 11 T cell receptor beta chains came from one sample sequenced in a study of cytomegalovirus exposure and HLA in healthy donors. Primers for the PCR totalled 60 Vbeta and 13 Jbeta. Assay: immunoSEQ multiplex PCR; the TCRdb copy retains only in-frame clones and omits some. There are about 130,000 clones in the sample; less than 80% occur only once, and under 5% lies in the top ten. Specimen: PBMCs. The source is a man aged 30 to 39 in good health and CMV-seronegative.

This clone showed up just a few times. The V gene is TRBV27, the J gene TRBJ2-3; TRBD2 agrees at 10 bases. Losses at the gene ends were 6 bases for V and 4 bases for J; bases not matched to a gene: 13. The CDR3 runs 17 residues. Germline V gene lookup returns CDR1 MNHEY and CDR2 SMNVEV (reference sequence). CDR3 sequence reads: CASRPLFSGGRADTQYF. In DNA, the CDR3 is TGTGCCAGCAGGCCCCTCTTTAGCGGGGGGCGGGCAGATACGCAGTATTTT.

Only one count was recorded for this clone. The CDR3 loop is CASSFPTGGYYEQYF. The CDR3 bases are TGTGCCAGCAGCTTCCCGACAGGGGGCTACTACGAGCAGTACTTC. The rearrangement joins TRBV7-9 to TRBJ2-5; 10 positions match TRBD1. The end of the DNA is better explained by TRBJ2-7, so the J call may be wrong. The CDR3 is 15 residues long. In germline, CDR1 is SEHNR, CDR2 FQNEAQ (reference sequence).

The CDR3, as DNA: TGTGCCAGCAGCGTATCTTTGGAGGGTTACCACGAGCAGTACTTC. Its translation is CASSVSLEGYHEQYF. The chain recombines TRBV9 with TRBJ2-7; tentatively, D is TRBD2 (6 bases). CDR1 SGDLS and CDR2 YYNGEE come from the germline V gene. The V and J ends lost 1 base and 5 bases respectively, with 16 bases between them. The CDR3 consists of 15 residues.

The chain employs TRBV5-1 and TRBJ1-2; D perhaps matches TRBD1 (6 bases). V was clipped by 0 bases and J by 3 bases, with 15 bases between them. CDR1 SGHRS and CDR2 YFSETQ come from the germline V gene. The CDR3 consists of 16 residues. In DNA form, the CDR3 reads TGCGCCAGCAGCTTGGCCAGGCAGGGGATGCACTATGGCTACACCTTC. This encodes CASSLARQGMHYGYTF.

In its sample, this clone was seen a few times. This chain links TRBV18 with TRBJ1-3, with 9 bases that match TRBD1. The V segment lost 0 bases and the J segment 2 bases; nucleotides outside the gene matches: 2. CDR3 size: 16 residues. Germline V gene sequence: CDR1 KGHSH, CDR2 LQKENI. CDR3 loop: CASSPPGTGTGNTIYF. In DNA form, the CDR3 reads TGTGCCAGCTCACCACCGGGGACAGGGACTGGAAACACCATATATTTT.

V gene TRBV18 combines with J gene TRBJ2-1, with 15 bases identical to TRBD2. Unmatched junction bases numbered 15, after V lost 6 bases and J lost 6 bases. This CDR3 contains 19 residues. Germline V gene data show CDR1 as KGHSH and CDR2 as LQKENI. The CDR3 DNA reads TGTGCCAGCTCGCCCATCGGGACTAGCGGGGGGCCGGTGGGCAATGAGCAGTTCTTC. It is translated as CASSPIGTSGGPVGNEQFF.

V gene TRBV7-2 combines with J gene TRBJ2-1, with a weak D call TRBD1 (5 bases). Germline CDR1 SGHTA, CDR2 FQGNSA. The CDR3 extends over 14 amino acids. V lost 5 bases, J lost 3 bases, and 11 bases lay in between. The DNA of the CDR3 is TGTGCCAGCAGCCAGCAACAGGACTACAATGAGCAGTTCTTC. Translation: CASSQQQDYNEQFF.

This rearrangement joins TRBV6-5 to TRBJ2-5; TRBD2 aligns across 12 bases. This CDR3 comprises 15 residues. Germline CDR1 and CDR2: MNHEY and SVGAGI. V gave up 8 bases and J gave up 4 bases; unmatched junction bases: 8. CDR3 coding DNA: TGTGCCAGCGGCTCTAGCGGGGGGGCAGGAGAGACCCAGTACTTC. This gives the protein CASGSSGGAGETQYF.

The rearrangement joins TRBV28 to TRBJ1-4, with D perhaps TRBD1 (5 bases). Germline lookup yields CDR1 MDHEN and CDR2 SYDVKM. Trimming took 5 bases from V and 0 from J, leaving 10 bases between them. This CDR3 spans 15 amino acids. The CDR3 protein is CASSLGASTNEKLFF. In DNA form, the CDR3 reads TGTGCCAGCAGTCTAGGGGCCTCAACTAATGAAAAACTGTTTTTT.

This clone was seen only once. V is TRBV29-1 and J is TRBJ1-2; D gene uncertain. The germline V gene has CDR1 SQVTM and CDR2 ANQGSEA. Trimming removed 6 bases at V and 3 bases at J, with 5 bases between. The CDR3 is made up of 10 amino acids. This chain's CDR3 is CSVQDYGYTF. CDR3 DNA sequence: TGCAGCGTGCAGGACTATGGCTACACCTTC.

The chain employs TRBV28 and TRBJ2-5; TRBD1 aligns across 9 bases. The end of the DNA is better explained by TRBJ2-7, so the J call may be wrong. The CDR3 has 16 amino acids. Germline assignment: CDR1 MDHEN and CDR2 SYDVKM. The CDR3 nucleotides are TGTGCCAGCAGTTTACTGCCGGGACAGGGAGTCCACGAGCAGTACTTC. This gives the protein CASSLLPGQGVHEQYF.